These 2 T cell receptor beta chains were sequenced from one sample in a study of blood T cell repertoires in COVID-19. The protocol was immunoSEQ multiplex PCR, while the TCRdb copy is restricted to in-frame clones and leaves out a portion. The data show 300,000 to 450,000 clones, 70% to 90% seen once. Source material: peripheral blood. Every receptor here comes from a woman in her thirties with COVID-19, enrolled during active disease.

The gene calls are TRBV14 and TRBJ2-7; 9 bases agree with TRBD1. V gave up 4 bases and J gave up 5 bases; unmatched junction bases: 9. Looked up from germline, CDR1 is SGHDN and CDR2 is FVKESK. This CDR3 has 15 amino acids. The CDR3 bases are TGTGCCAGCAGCCTGTGGGGACAGGGAGGGAACGAGCAGTACTTC. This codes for CASSLWGQGGNEQYF.

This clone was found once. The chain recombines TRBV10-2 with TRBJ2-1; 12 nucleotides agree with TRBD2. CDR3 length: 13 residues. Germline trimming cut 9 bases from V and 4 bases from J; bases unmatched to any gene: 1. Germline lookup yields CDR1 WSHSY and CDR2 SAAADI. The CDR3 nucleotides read TGCGCCAGTGGACTAGCGGGATACAATGAGCAGTTCTTC. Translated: CASGLAGYNEQFF.